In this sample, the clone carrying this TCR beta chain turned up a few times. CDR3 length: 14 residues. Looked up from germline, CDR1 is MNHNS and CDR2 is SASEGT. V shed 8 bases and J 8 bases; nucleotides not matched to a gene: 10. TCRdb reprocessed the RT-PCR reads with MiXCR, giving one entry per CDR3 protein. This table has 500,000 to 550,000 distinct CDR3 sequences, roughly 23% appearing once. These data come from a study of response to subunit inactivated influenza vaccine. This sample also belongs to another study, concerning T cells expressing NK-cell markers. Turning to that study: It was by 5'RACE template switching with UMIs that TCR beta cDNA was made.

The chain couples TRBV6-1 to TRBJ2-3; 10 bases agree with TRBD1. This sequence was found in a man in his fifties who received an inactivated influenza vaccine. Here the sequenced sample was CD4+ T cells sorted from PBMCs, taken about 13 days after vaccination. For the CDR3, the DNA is TGTGCCAGCCAGTCCGGGACAGGGGTCTCTACGCAGTATTTT. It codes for CASQSGTGVSTQYF.